The 5 T cell receptor beta chains in this list originate from one sample, sequenced in a study of T cells after posttransplantation cyclophosphamide. The protocol was immunoSEQ multiplex PCR, while the TCRdb copy is restricted to in-frame clones and leaves out a portion. Altogether tens of thousands of clones were found in the sample, and no singletons occur. What was sequenced was PBMCs. All receptors come from an older woman in good health, CMV-negative, and a related stem cell transplant donor.

Ten or more counts support this clone. This rearrangement joins TRBV5-1 to TRBJ2-1, with D possibly matching TRBD1 (6 bases). The germline CDR1 and CDR2 sequences are SGHRS and YFSETQ. V lost 5 bases, J lost 7 bases, and 13 bases lay in between. The CDR3 consists of 13 residues. The CDR3 nucleotides are TGCGCCAGCAGTTGGGCAGGGGAAAATGAGCAGTTCTTC. It translates to CASSWAGENEQFF.

This clone appeared many times. This rearrangement joins TRBV18 to TRBJ1-2, with 7 positions matching TRBD1. V shed 6 bases and J 2 bases; nucleotides not matched to a gene: 6. Germline CDR1 reads KGHSH; CDR2 reads LQKENI. CDR3 length equals 14 residues. CDR3 sequence (DNA): TGTGCCAGCTCCCTAACGGGACAGAACTATGGCTACACCTTC. The encoded protein is CASSLTGQNYGYTF.

This clone was observed many times. V gene TRBV18 combines with J gene TRBJ1-1; D not certain. This CDR3 contains 14 residues. Germline-derived CDR1 and CDR2 are KGHSH and LQKENI. Trimming removed 2 bases from V and 10 bases from J, with 17 bases in between. CDR3 sequence (DNA): TGTGCCAGCTCACCAACGGGGTACTCGGGGAGAGCTTTCTTT. It encodes CASSPTGYSGRAFF.

This clone was seen many times. The V and J genes are TRBV11-3 and TRBJ2-1; 10 bases agree with TRBD2. CDR1 and CDR2 (germline): SGHNT, YENEEA. The CDR3 spans 15 residues. Unmatched junction bases numbered 8, after V lost 5 bases and J lost 7 bases. CDR3 loop: CASSPSGGADNEQFF. As DNA, the CDR3 is TGTGCCAGCAGCCCAAGCGGGGGGGCGGATAATGAGCAGTTCTTC.

This chain connects TRBV6-5 to TRBJ2-5; 8 nucleotides agree with TRBD1. With V trimmed by 1 base and J by 6 bases, 4 bases remained unmatched. Germline lookup yields CDR1 MNHEY and CDR2 SVGAGI. This CDR3 has 14 residues. The CDR3 nucleotides are TGTGCCAGCAGTTACTTGGACAGGGCGAAGACCCAGTACTTC. This encodes CASSYLDRAKTQYF.